The 25 T cell receptor beta chains presented below share a single source sample, sequenced in a study of CD8+CD57+ T cells in acquired aplastic anemia. Using genomic DNA as the template, TCR beta VDJ and CDR3 profiling was carried out. TCRdb analysed the reads with MiXCR anew, one entry per CDR3 protein. The sample lists roughly 260,000 distinct CDR3 sequences, approximately 45% occurring once. The patients chosen for sequencing had shown expansion of CD8+CD57+ cells (detected by flow cytometry). Sequencing used sorted CD4+, CD8+, or CD8+CD57+ T cells (not recorded which) from PBMCs. The receptor source for this set is a human donor with aplastic anemia.

The rearrangement joins TRBV6-1 to TRBJ1-5; no clear D gene. The ends were cut back, 1 base at V and 0 bases at J, with 10 bases in the middle. Germline-derived CDR1 and CDR2 are MNHNS and SASEGT. The CDR3 extends over 16 amino acids. CDR3 bases: TGTGCCAGCAGTGAAGGTGCCACCGGTAGCAATCAGCCCCAGCATTTT. Its protein product is CASSEGATGSNQPQHF.

Remarks on this clonotype: This sequence may be a read error, since a much larger clone differs from it by one base. This rearrangement joins TRBV19 to TRBJ1-3, with 11 bases aligning to TRBD1. Germline V gene data show CDR1 as LNHDA and CDR2 as SQIVND (reference sequence). The CDR3 spans 16 residues. The CDR3 here is CASSPRTGGSGNTMYF. The CDR3 DNA follows: TGTGCCAGTAGTCCTCGGACAGGGGGCTCTGGAAACACCATGTATTTT.

The J gene is TRBJ2-7, the V gene TRBV27; D unresolved. The length of the CDR3 is 13 residues. V gave up 3 bases and J gave up 2 bases, with 8 bases separating them. Germline V gives CDR1 MNHEY, CDR2 SMNVEV (reference sequence). The chain's CDR3 is CASSFGSPYEQYF. The CDR3 DNA follows: TGTGCCAGCAGTTTTGGATCCCCCTACGAGCAGTACTTC.

Regarding this clonotype: At one end, the junction sequence differs from germline, possibly due to a read error. The gene calls are TRBV7-8 and TRBJ2-1, with TRBD1 identical over 8 bases. CDR3 length: 16 amino acids. Germline V lookup: CDR1 SGHVS, CDR2 FQNEAQ. CDR3 region: CASSLPRTGIYNGQFF. The CDR3 DNA sequence: TGTGCCAGCAGCTTACCCAGGACAGGGATTTACAATGGGCAGTTCTTC.

This clonotype was detected many times. The chain has TRBV2 and TRBJ1-5; D gene ambiguous. Germline CDR1 is SNHLY and CDR2 is FYNNEI. Between the trimmed V and J ends, which lost 2 bases and 0 bases, there was a span of 11 bases. The CDR3 is made up of 16 amino acids. The CDR3 DNA reads as TGTGCCAGCAGTGAATTGTCAGCCGATAGCAATCAGCCCCAGCATTTT. It encodes CASSELSADSNQPQHF. Full variable domain (rest looked up from reference TRBV2 and TRBJ1-5): EPEVTQTPSHQVTQMGQEVILRCVPISNHLYFYWYRQILGQKVEFLVSFYNNEISEKSEIFDDQFSVERPDGSNFTLKIRSTKLEDSAMYFCASSELSADSNQPQHFGDGTRLSIL.

In its sample, this clonotype was seen once. A much larger clone differs from this one at a single base, so this may be a read error. V usage is TRBV25-1 and J usage is TRBJ1-2; the D gene is possibly TRBD1 (5 bases). Germline V gives CDR1 MGHDK, CDR2 SYGVNS. This CDR3 comprises 15 residues. V shed 6 bases and J shed 8 bases, with 22 bases lying between them. The CDR3: CASSLLTENSIGYTF. The CDR3 DNA reads TGTGCCAGCAGCTTATTGACAGAAAACTCCATAGGCTACACCTTC.

This clonotype was recorded at least ten times. Possible read error: a much larger clone is one base away. This sequence joins TRBV15 and TRBJ2-1; TRBD2 matches at 9 bases. CDR1 is LNHNV and CDR2 is YYDKDF in the germline V gene (reference sequence). The CDR3 loop spans 16 amino acids. CDR3 sequence reads: CATSTLGLAFKNEQLF. In DNA form, the CDR3 reads TGTGCCACCAGCACCCTCGGACTAGCGTTTAAGAATGAGCAGCTCTTC. The full variable domain, rest sourced from reference TRBV15 and TRBJ2-1, is DAMVIQNPRYQVTQFGKPVTLSCSQTLNHNVMYWYQQKSSQAPKLLFHYYDKDFNNEADTPDNFQSRRPNTSFCFLDIRSPGLGDTAMYLCATSTLGLAFKNEQLFGPGTRLTVL.

There are many counts of this clonotype. The V call is TRBV6-6, the J call TRBJ1-3; D not certain. Between the trimmed V and J ends, which lost 6 bases and 3 bases, there was a span of 6 bases. CDR3 size: 12 residues. Germline-derived CDR1 and CDR2 are MNHNY and SVGAGI (reference sequence). Here the CDR3 DNA reads TGTGCCAGCAGCCTCTTTGGAAACACCATATATTTT. Its protein is CASSLFGNTIYF.

CDR3 in amino acids: CAISMTGGMKTQYF. The CDR3 DNA reads as TGTGCCATCAGTATGACAGGGGGCATGAAGACCCAGTACTTC. The genes are TRBV10-3 and TRBJ2-5; the match to TRBD1 covers 10 bases. Trimming cost V 5 bases and J 6 bases; bases outside gene matches: 6. The CDR3 loop spans 14 amino acids. Germline lookup yields CDR1 ENHRY and CDR2 SYGVKD.

The chain couples TRBV7-2 to TRBJ2-7; D ambiguous. Germline V gene lookup returns CDR1 SGHTA and CDR2 FQGNSA. The CDR3 sequence is 12 residues long. V was trimmed by 5 bases and J by 6 bases, leaving 11 bases between them. CDR3 region: CASSGTPPEQYF. As DNA, the CDR3 is TGTGCCAGCAGCGGAACACCGCCCGAGCAGTACTTC.

V is TRBV20-1 and J is TRBJ2-3; the match to TRBD1 covers 7 bases. V lost 0 bases, J lost 0 bases, and 0 bases stayed unmatched. The CDR3 totals 14 residues. CDR1 is DFQATT and CDR2 is SNEGSKA in the germline V gene (reference sequence). CDR3 protein: CSARDRGSTDTQYF. The CDR3 coding sequence is TGCAGTGCTAGAGACAGGGGGAGCACAGATACGCAGTATTTT.

This clonotype occurred once. This rearrangement joins TRBV20-1 to TRBJ2-6; D is undetermined. The CDR3 runs to 16 residues. From germline, CDR1 is DFQATT and CDR2 SNEGSKA (reference sequence). Trimming left V 1 base short and J 1 base short, with 11 bases between. The CDR3 bases are TGCAGTGCTAGAGCCTCAGGCTATTCTGGGGCCAACGTCCTGACTTTC. Its translation is CSARASGYSGANVLTF.

This chain uses TRBV15 with TRBJ2-7, with 7 nucleotides matching TRBD1. There are 17 residues in the CDR3. Looked up from germline, CDR1 is LNHNV and CDR2 is YYDKDF (reference sequence). The trim removed 0 bases at V and 6 bases at J, leaving 14 bases unmatched. In DNA form, the CDR3 reads TGTGCCACCAGCAGAGATCGCCCCGGGACAGAGCACCCCGAGCAGTACTTC. The encoded protein is CATSRDRPGTEHPEQYF.

This CDR3 reads CASSIVGLAGANVLTF. CDR3 nucleotides: TGTGCCAGTAGTATAGTCGGACTAGCGGGGGCCAACGTCCTGACTTTC. The chain couples TRBV19 to TRBJ2-6; the match to TRBD2 covers 9 bases. The V segment lost 1 base and the J segment 4 bases; nucleotides outside the gene matches: 2. The CDR3 extends over 16 amino acids. Per germline, CDR1 LNHDA and CDR2 SQIVND (reference sequence).

This clonotype was seen ten or more times. V usage is TRBV4-1 and J usage is TRBJ1-6; 9 bases are a match to TRBD1. The CDR3 has 14 amino acids. After removal of 6 bases from V and 10 bases from J, the junction contained 7 bases not matched to a gene. Germline CDR1 reads MGHRA; CDR2 reads YSYEKL. CDR3 nucleotides: TGCGCCAGCAGAAGACAGGGGGAGGTGTCACCCCTCCACTTT. Amino acid sequence: CASRRQGEVSPLHF.

A few counts support this clonotype. Just one base apart from a much larger clone, this may be a read error. The CDR3 reads CASSLGRHAQPQRF. CDR3 sequence (DNA): TGTGCCAGCAGCTTAGGGCGTCATGCTCAGCCCCAGCGTTTT. The V call is TRBV5-6, the J call TRBJ1-5; no reliable D call. This CDR3 is 14 amino acids long. The germline V gene has CDR1 SGHDT and CDR2 YYEEEE.

This clonotype was picked up many times. The J gene is TRBJ1-6, the V gene TRBV6-6; possibly TRBD1 for D (5 bases). The germline V gene encodes CDR1 MNHNY and CDR2 SVGAGI (reference sequence). The CDR3 is made up of 16 amino acids. Trimming removed 0 bases at V and 5 bases at J, with 11 bases between. The CDR3 DNA sequence: TGTGCCAGCAGTTACTCGACAGTACAGGATAATTCACCCCTCCACTTT. This gives the protein CASSYSTVQDNSPLHF.

The V gene is TRBV19, the J gene TRBJ2-7; D might be TRBD1 or TRBD2, each matching 5 bases. Looked up from germline, CDR1 is LNHDA and CDR2 is SQIVND (reference sequence). The V gene lost 4 bases and the J gene lost 4 bases, with 17 bases spanning the gap. The CDR3 totals 15 residues. CDR3: CASSNNRDGKYEQYF. The CDR3 region has the DNA TGTGCCAGTAGTAATAATAGGGACGGAAAATACGAGCAGTACTTC.

This clonotype occurred many times. This sequence joins TRBV9 and TRBJ2-7; D may be TRBD1 (6 bases). The V gene lost 4 bases and the J gene lost 6 bases, with 20 bases spanning the gap. The CDR3 sequence is 15 residues long. Per germline, CDR1 SGDLS and CDR2 YYNGEE. CDR3 bases: TGTGCCAGCAGCCCTAGCAGATCAGGGGTTTTCGAGCAGTACTTC. Residues: CASSPSRSGVFEQYF.

The CDR3 nucleotides read TGCAGCGTAGACGCCTCCTACGAGCAGTACTTC. Its protein product is CSVDASYEQYF. The V call is TRBV29-1, the J call TRBJ2-7; D unresolved. V was shortened by 6 bases and J by 0 bases, with 6 bases between the two germline ends. The CDR3 has 11 residues. The germline V gene encodes CDR1 SQVTM and CDR2 ANQGSEA.

Here the CDR3 DNA reads TGTGCCAGCAGCGTACCAGGGGACGGGAGTGGGGCTGAGCAGTATTTT. Translating gives CASSVPGDGSGAEQYF. V usage is TRBV9 and J usage is TRBJ2-3; D tentatively fits TRBD1 or TRBD2 (6 bases each). Germline CDR1 reads SGDLS; CDR2 reads YYNGEE. This CDR3 is 16 amino acids long. V was shortened by 1 base and J by 11 bases, with 23 bases between the two germline ends. The variable domain in full, completed from reference TRBV9 and TRBJ2-3, reads DSGVTQTPKHLITATGQRVTLRCSPRSGDLSVYWYQQSLDQGLQFLIQYYNGEERAKGNILERFSAQQFPDLHSELNLSSLELGDSALYFCASSVPGDGSGAEQYFGPGTRLTVL.

V is TRBV7-2 and J is TRBJ1-3; 7 bases fit TRBD1. This CDR3 region has 15 residues. V dropped 1 base and J dropped 3; count of bases not matched to a gene: 3. Germline CDR1 is SGHTA and CDR2 is FQGNSA. The CDR3 bases are TGTGCCAGCAGCTTAGAGTCAGGGGGTGGAAACACCATATATTTT. This codes for CASSLESGGGNTIYF.

This clonotype was recorded at least ten times. The chain carries TRBV28 and TRBJ2-7, with 9 bases identical to TRBD2. The CDR3 is 14 amino acids. CDR1 MDHEN and CDR2 SYDVKM come from the germline V gene. The V segment lost 5 bases and the J segment 6 bases; nucleotides outside the gene matches: 8. This chain's CDR3 is CASSITGTSIEQYF. The CDR3 DNA reads as TGTGCCAGCAGTATAACCGGGACTAGCATCGAGCAGTACTTC.

The rearrangement joins TRBV5-5 to TRBJ1-6, with D uncertain. From germline, CDR1 is SGHKS and CDR2 YYEKEE (reference sequence). With 4 bases removed from V and 6 bases from J, the gap between germline ends came to 8 bases. The CDR3 totals 13 residues. The CDR3 loop reads CASSEDGNSPLHF. The CDR3 bases are TGTGCCAGCAGCGAAGACGGTAATTCACCCCTCCACTTT.

V and J are TRBV7-9 and TRBJ2-3, with D perhaps matching TRBD2 (5 bases). Trimming cost V 5 bases and J 0 bases, with 9 bases left between them. Germline CDR1 SEHNR, CDR2 FQNEAQ (reference sequence). CDR3 length: 14 amino acids. The CDR3 loop reads CASSQGLSTDTQYF. The CDR3 coding sequence is TGTGCCAGCAGCCAAGGACTGAGCACAGATACGCAGTATTTT.